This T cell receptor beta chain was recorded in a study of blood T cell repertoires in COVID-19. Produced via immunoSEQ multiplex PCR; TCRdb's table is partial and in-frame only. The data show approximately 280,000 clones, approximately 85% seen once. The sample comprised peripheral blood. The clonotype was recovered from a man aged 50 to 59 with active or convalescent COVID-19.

CDR3: CASSLGLYEQYF. The CDR3 DNA sequence: TGTGCCAGCAGCTTGGGACTATACGAGCAGTACTTC. The V gene is TRBV5-6, the J gene TRBJ2-7; TRBD2 might be the D (5 bases). In germline, CDR1 is SGHDT, CDR2 YYEEEE. There are 12 residues in the CDR3. Trimming shortened V by 0 bases and J by 4 bases, and 5 bases separated the two germline ends.